The rows below give T cell receptor beta chains drawn from one sample of a study of regulatory T cells. Using immunoSEQ multiplex PCR, the repertoire was profiled, and TCRdb retains in-frame clones only, with some absent. Here the sample spans about 3,300 clones, just under 95% being singletons. Sequencing was performed on CD4+ Tregs sorted from blood. Receptor source: a young adult with CD3G deficiency. The CDR3 runs from the conserved cysteine through the conserved F or W. The D gene is left open where the match is weak. Size is omitted from some rows. Given values are once, few, many or a class for expanded clones.

abundance: -; v_gene: TRBV28; j_gene: TRBJ2-3; d_gene: -; CDR3nt: TGTGCCAGCAGTCCAGGACTATACTACACAGATACGCAGTATTTT; CDR3aa: CASSPGLYYTDTQYF
abundance: -; v_gene: TRBV2; j_gene: TRBJ1-6; d_gene: -; CDR3nt: TGTGCCAGCAGTGGCCAAGGGGCGAGTTCACCCCTCCACTTT; CDR3aa: CASSGQGASSPLHF
abundance: -; v_gene: TRBV6-1; j_gene: TRBJ2-5; d_gene: TRBD1; CDR3nt: TGTGCCACCCGGACAGGGGGAGAGACCCAGTACTTC; CDR3aa: CATRTGGETQYF
abundance: -; v_gene: TRBV7-9; j_gene: TRBJ2-5; d_gene: TRBD2; CDR3nt: TGTGCCAGCAGCTTCTGGCGGGAGGCAGGCGAGACCCAGTACTTC; CDR3aa: CASSFWREAGETQYF
abundance: -; v_gene: TRBV2; j_gene: TRBJ1-6; d_gene: -; CDR3nt: TGTGCCAGCAGAGCCTCAGAGGTCGCGGGTTCACCCCTCCACTTT; CDR3aa: CASRASEVAGSPLHF
abundance: -; v_gene: TRBV11-3; j_gene: TRBJ2-7; d_gene: -; CDR3nt: TGTGCCAGCAGCTTCGGGGACATCTACGAGCAGTACTTC; CDR3aa: CASSFGDIYEQYF
abundance: -; v_gene: TRBV5-1; j_gene: TRBJ1-1; d_gene: -; CDR3nt: TGCGCCAGCAGATTCAACATGGACACTGAAGCTTTCTTT; CDR3aa: CASRFNMDTEAFF
abundance: -; v_gene: TRBV6-1; j_gene: TRBJ2-6; d_gene: -; CDR3nt: TGTGCCAGCAGCCCACACGAAGCTGGGGCCAACGTCCTGACTTTC; CDR3aa: CASSPHEAGANVLTF
abundance: -; v_gene: TRBV10-3; j_gene: TRBJ2-6; d_gene: -; CDR3nt: TGTGCCATCAGCGACCCTACAGGGTCTGGGGCCAACGTCCTGACTTTC; CDR3aa: CAISDPTGSGANVLTF
abundance: -; v_gene: TRBV6-1; j_gene: TRBJ2-7; d_gene: -; CDR3nt: TGTGCCAGCAGTGCGTGGAGGGCGGAGCAGTACTTC; CDR3aa: CASSAWRAEQYF
abundance: -; v_gene: TRBV1; j_gene: TRBJ1-2; d_gene: -; CDR3nt: TGCACCAGCAGTAGGCGTCGTTTGCGAAAGACCTATGGCTACACCTTC; CDR3aa: CTSSRRRLRKTYGYTF
abundance: -; v_gene: TRBV28; j_gene: TRBJ2-7; d_gene: -; CDR3nt: TGTGCCAGCAGTGGAGGCGTCAGCTCCTACGAGCAGTACTTC; CDR3aa: CASSGGVSSYEQYF
abundance: -; v_gene: TRBV7-4; j_gene: TRBJ1-2; d_gene: TRBD1; CDR3nt: TGTGCCAGCAGCTTTGGACAGGGCTATGGCTACACCTTC; CDR3aa: CASSFGQGYGYTF
abundance: -; v_gene: TRBV4-2; j_gene: TRBJ1-2; d_gene: -; CDR3nt: TGTGCCAGCAGCCAAGGGTCCCCTTTCGATGGCTACACCTTC; CDR3aa: CASSQGSPFDGYTF
abundance: -; v_gene: TRBV6-6; j_gene: TRBJ1-1; d_gene: -; CDR3nt: TGTGCCAGCAGTCGAGGACAGAGTTTGAACACTGAAGCTTTCTTT; CDR3aa: CASSRGQSLNTEAFF
abundance: -; v_gene: TRBV20-1; j_gene: TRBJ1-2; d_gene: -; CDR3nt: TGCAGTGCTAGTAGGGGGTATGGCTACACCTTC; CDR3aa: CSASRGYGYTF
abundance: few; v_gene: TRBV5-1; j_gene: TRBJ2-5; d_gene: TRBD2; CDR3nt: TGCGCCAGCAGCTATGGGCCGGGCGGGAGGGCCGAAGAGACCCAGTACTTC; CDR3aa: CASSYGPGGRAEETQYF
abundance: -; v_gene: TRBV5-1; j_gene: TRBJ1-1; d_gene: TRBD1; CDR3nt: TGCGCCAGCAGCTCAGCACGGACAGGGGGCACTGAAGCTTTCTTT; CDR3aa: CASSSARTGGTEAFF
abundance: once; v_gene: TRBV6-6; j_gene: TRBJ1-2; d_gene: TRBD1; CDR3nt: TGTGCCAGCAGCCCGGACAGGAGGAACTATGGCTACACCTTC; CDR3aa: CASSPDRRNYGYTF
abundance: -; v_gene: TRBV5-1; j_gene: TRBJ1-1; d_gene: -; CDR3nt: TGCGCCAGCAGCATGACAATGGACACTGAAGCTTTCTTT; CDR3aa: CASSMTMDTEAFF
abundance: -; v_gene: TRBV6-6; j_gene: TRBJ2-2; d_gene: -; CDR3nt: TGTGCCAGCAGTTCGAGAGGACACCGACTAGCCGGGGAGCTGTTTTTT; CDR3aa: CASSSRGHRLAGELFF
abundance: -; v_gene: TRBV7-8; j_gene: TRBJ1-1; d_gene: -; CDR3nt: TGTGCCAGCAGCTTAACCCCGGACAGAAACACTGAAGCTTTCTTT; CDR3aa: CASSLTPDRNTEAFF
abundance: -; v_gene: TRBV6-1; j_gene: TRBJ2-7; d_gene: -; CDR3nt: TGTGCCAGCAGATACAGTGTGAACGAGCAGTACTTC; CDR3aa: CASRYSVNEQYF
abundance: -; v_gene: TRBV7-8; j_gene: TRBJ2-2; d_gene: -; CDR3nt: TGTGCCAGCAGCCCACGCCCCTTCCCCGGGGAGCTGTTTTTT; CDR3aa: CASSPRPFPGELFF
abundance: -; v_gene: TRBV7-9; j_gene: TRBJ2-7; d_gene: -; CDR3nt: TGTGCCAGCAGCTTAGGGCCGGGGGAGCGGCAGTACTTC; CDR3aa: CASSLGPGERQYF
abundance: once; v_gene: TRBV19; j_gene: TRBJ2-2; d_gene: -; CDR3nt: TGTGCCAGCTCTAGTCACCTTCACTCGGCCGGGGAGCTGTTTTTT; CDR3aa: CASSSHLHSAGELFF
abundance: -; v_gene: TRBV7-8; j_gene: TRBJ1-1; d_gene: -; CDR3nt: TGTGCCAGCAGCTTAGGTGCGGGCACTGAAGCTTTCTTT; CDR3aa: CASSLGAGTEAFF
abundance: -; v_gene: TRBV6-5; j_gene: TRBJ1-6; d_gene: -; CDR3nt: TGTGCCAGCAGTTACTCACCGCTATATAATTCACCCCTCCACTTT; CDR3aa: CASSYSPLYNSPLHF
abundance: -; v_gene: TRBV28; j_gene: TRBJ2-7; d_gene: -; CDR3nt: TGTGCCAGCAGTTTATCCAGTTACGAGCAGTACTTC; CDR3aa: CASSLSSYEQYF
abundance: -; v_gene: TRBV18; j_gene: TRBJ2-3; d_gene: -; CDR3nt: TGTGCCAGCTCACCACTAGCGGTCTCTAGCACAGATACGCAGTATTTT; CDR3aa: CASSPLAVSSTDTQYF